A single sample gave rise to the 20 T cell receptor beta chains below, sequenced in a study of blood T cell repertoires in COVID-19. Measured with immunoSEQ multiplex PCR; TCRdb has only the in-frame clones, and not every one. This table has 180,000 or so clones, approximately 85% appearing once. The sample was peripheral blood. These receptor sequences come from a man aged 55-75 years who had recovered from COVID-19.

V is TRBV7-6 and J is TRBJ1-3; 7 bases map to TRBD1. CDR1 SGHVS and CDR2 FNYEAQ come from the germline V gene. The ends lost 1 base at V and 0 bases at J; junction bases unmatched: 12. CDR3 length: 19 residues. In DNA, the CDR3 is TGTGCCAGCAGCTTAGACGGGACAGTAGTCCTCCCCTCTGGAAACACCATATATTTT. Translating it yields CASSLDGTVVLPSGNTIYF.

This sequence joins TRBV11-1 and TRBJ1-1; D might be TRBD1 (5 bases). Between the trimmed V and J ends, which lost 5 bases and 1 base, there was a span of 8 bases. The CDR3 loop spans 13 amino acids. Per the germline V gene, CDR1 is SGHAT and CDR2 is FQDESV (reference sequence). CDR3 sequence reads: CASSPTENTEAFF. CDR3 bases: TGTGCCAGCAGCCCGACAGAGAACACTGAAGCTTTCTTT.

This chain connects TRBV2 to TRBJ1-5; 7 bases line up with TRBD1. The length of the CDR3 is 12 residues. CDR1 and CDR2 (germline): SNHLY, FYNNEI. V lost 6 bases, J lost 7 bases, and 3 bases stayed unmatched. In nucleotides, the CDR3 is TGTGCCAGCAGGCAGGGGGAACAGCCCCAGCATTTT. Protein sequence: CASRQGEQPQHF.

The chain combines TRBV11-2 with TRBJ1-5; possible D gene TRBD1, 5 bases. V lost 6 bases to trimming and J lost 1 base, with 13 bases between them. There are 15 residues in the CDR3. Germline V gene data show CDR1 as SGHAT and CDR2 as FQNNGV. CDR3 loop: CASSRDSQSNQPQHF. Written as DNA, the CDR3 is TGTGCCAGCAGTCGTGACAGCCAAAGCAATCAGCCCCAGCATTTT.

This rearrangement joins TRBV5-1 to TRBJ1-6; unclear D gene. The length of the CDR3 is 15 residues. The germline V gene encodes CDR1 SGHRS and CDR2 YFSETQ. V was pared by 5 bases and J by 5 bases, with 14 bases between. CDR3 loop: CASSPFPGDNSPLHF. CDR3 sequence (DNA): TGCGCCAGCAGTCCCTTTCCTGGAGATAATTCACCCCTCCACTTT.

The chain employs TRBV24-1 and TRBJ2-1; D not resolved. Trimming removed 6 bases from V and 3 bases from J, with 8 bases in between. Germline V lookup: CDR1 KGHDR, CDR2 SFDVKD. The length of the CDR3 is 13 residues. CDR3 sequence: CATSMAVYNEQFF. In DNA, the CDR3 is TGTGCCACCAGTATGGCCGTCTACAATGAGCAGTTCTTC.

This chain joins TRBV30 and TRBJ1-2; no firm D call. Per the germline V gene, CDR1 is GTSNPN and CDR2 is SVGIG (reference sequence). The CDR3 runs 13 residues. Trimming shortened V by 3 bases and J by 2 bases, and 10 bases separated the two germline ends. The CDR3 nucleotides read TGTGCCTGGAGCGTCACAGAGAACTATGGCTACACCTTC. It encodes CAWSVTENYGYTF.

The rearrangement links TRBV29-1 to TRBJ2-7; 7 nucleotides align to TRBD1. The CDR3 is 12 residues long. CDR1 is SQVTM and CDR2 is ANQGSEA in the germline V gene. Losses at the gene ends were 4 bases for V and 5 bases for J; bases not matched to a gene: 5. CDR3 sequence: CSVARGQNEQYF. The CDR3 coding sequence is TGCAGCGTTGCTAGGGGGCAAAACGAGCAGTACTTC.

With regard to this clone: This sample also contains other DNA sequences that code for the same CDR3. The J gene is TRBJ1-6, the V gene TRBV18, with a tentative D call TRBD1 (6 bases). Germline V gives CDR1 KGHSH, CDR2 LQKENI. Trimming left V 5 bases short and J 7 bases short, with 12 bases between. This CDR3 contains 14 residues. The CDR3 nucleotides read TGTGCCAGCTCAGAAGGACAGACCAATTCACCCCTCCACTTT. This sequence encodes CASSEGQTNSPLHF.

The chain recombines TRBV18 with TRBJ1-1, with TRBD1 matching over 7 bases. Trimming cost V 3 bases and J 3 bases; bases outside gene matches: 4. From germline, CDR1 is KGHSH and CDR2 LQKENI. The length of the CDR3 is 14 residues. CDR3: CASSPEGADTEAFF. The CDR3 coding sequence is TGTGCCAGCTCACCCGAGGGGGCTGACACTGAAGCTTTCTTT.

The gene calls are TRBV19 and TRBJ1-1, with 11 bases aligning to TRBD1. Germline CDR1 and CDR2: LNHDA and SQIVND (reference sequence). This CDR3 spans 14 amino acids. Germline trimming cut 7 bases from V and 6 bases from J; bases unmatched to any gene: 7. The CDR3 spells CASTPGQGDPEAFF. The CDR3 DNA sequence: TGTGCCAGTACCCCGGGACAGGGGGATCCTGAAGCTTTCTTT.

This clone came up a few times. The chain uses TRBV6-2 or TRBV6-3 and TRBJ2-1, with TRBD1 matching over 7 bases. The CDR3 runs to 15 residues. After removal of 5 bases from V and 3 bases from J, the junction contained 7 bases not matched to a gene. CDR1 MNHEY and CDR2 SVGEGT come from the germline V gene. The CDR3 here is CASSPTRQGYNEQFF. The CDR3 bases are TGTGCCAGCAGTCCGACTCGACAGGGCTACAATGAGCAGTTCTTC.

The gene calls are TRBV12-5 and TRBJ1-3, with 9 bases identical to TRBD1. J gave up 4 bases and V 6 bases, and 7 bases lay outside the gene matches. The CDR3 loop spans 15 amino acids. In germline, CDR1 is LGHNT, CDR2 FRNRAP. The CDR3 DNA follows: TGTGCTAGTGGACCCGGGACAGGGTTCGGAAACACCATATATTTT. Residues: CASGPGTGFGNTIYF.

The CDR3 loop is CASSLYAGTGGTEAFF. DNA for the CDR3: TGTGCCAGCAGCTTGTACGCGGGGACAGGGGGCACTGAAGCTTTCTTT. V and J are TRBV5-6 and TRBJ1-1; 11 positions agree with TRBD1. CDR1 and CDR2 from the germline V gene are SGHDT and YYEEEE. Losses at the gene ends were 1 base for V and 4 bases for J; bases not matched to a gene: 6. The CDR3 consists of 16 residues.

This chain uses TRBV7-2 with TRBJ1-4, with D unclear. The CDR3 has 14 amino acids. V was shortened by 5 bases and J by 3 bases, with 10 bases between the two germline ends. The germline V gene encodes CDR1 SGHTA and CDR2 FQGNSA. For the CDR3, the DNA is TGTGCCAGCAGCCCAACAATGGCTAATGAAAAACTGTTTTTT. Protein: CASSPTMANEKLFF.

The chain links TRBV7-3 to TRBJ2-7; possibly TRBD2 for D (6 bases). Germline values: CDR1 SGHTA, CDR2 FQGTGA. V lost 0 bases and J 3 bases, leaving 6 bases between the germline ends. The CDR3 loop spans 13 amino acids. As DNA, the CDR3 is TGTGCCAGCAGCTTAACGGGGGGCTACGAGCAGTACTTC. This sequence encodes CASSLTGGYEQYF.

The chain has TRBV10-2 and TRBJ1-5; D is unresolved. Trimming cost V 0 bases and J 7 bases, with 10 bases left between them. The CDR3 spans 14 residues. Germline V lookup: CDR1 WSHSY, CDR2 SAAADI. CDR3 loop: CASSESIGSQPQHF. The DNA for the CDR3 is TGCGCCAGCAGTGAGTCCATCGGGAGCCAGCCCCAGCATTTT.

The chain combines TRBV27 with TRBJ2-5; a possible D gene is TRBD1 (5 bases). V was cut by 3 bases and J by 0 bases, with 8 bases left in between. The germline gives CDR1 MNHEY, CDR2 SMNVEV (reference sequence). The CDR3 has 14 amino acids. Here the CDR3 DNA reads TGTGCCAGCAGTTTGACAGCCTACCAAGAGACCCAGTACTTC. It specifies CASSLTAYQETQYF.

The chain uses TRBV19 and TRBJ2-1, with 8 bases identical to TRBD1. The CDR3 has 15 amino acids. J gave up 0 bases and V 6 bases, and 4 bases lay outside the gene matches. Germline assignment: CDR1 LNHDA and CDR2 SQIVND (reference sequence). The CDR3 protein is CASSADRASYNEQFF. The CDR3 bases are TGTGCCAGTAGCGCGGACAGGGCCTCCTACAATGAGCAGTTCTTC.

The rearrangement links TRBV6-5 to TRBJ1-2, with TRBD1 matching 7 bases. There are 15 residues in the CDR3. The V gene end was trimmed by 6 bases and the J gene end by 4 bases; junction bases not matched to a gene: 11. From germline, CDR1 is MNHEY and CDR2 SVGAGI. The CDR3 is CASRRESTGLYGYTF. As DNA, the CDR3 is TGTGCCAGCAGGCGAGAATCGACAGGGCTCTATGGCTACACCTTC.